This T cell receptor beta chain was retrieved from a study of human T cells and chemical hapten exposure. Study-wide background: Investigators sensitized roughly 2 cm by roughly 2 cm of upper inner arm skin with 2% DPC. Read at 6 days, the patch tests placed 0.01% DPC on the upper back. The study lasted 20 to 25 weeks, and patients were dosed weekly with diphenylcyclopropenone on the scalp throughout.

TCRdb itself ran the RACE reads through MiXCR, one entry per CDR3 protein. The sample has under 300,000 distinct CDR3 sequences; about 8.1% are singletons. General study results and limits: Alopecia was present in the donors, so their immune response may differ from healthy people's.

The ends lost 5 bases at V and 7 bases at J; junction bases unmatched: 8. This CDR3 has 16 amino acids. This clonotype showed up many times. Its specificity is not known. Time point: pre-sensitization, week 0. Treatment denoted: therapeutic diphenylcyclopropenone sensitization with weekly scalp DPC. The sequencing here drew on whole blood, taken in connection with sensitization to the hapten diphenylcyclopropenone (DPC). The chain has TRBV12-3 or TRBV12-4 and TRBJ2-1; 13 positions match TRBD2. The receptor was derived from a woman in her thirties or forties with alopecia areata. Some clones in this sample may be carry-over from other donors' samples. For the CDR3, the DNA is TGTGCCAGCAGTCGGACTAGCGGGAGCGCCAATAATGAGCAGTTCTTC. Protein product: CASSRTSGSANNEQFF.